The T cell receptor (beta chain) under discussion was sequenced for a study of T cells in Graves' hyperthyroidism and ophthalmopathy. After removal of 6 bases from V and 5 bases from J, the junction contained 7 bases not matched to a gene. CDR3 size: 14 residues. In germline, CDR1 is MNHEY, CDR2 SMNVEV (reference sequence). Uncontrolled infection, other autoimmune disease, pregnancy or lactation excluded patients. The blood sample was taken at first hyperthyroidism diagnosis, before any ophthalmopathy symptoms. This clonotype appeared a few times. Using RNA transcripts as the source, TCR beta CDR3 regions were amplified. With the HTBI primer set, the TCR CDR3 went through a first round of RT-PCR. TCRdb processed the multiplex PCR reads anew with MiXCR; each CDR3 protein has one entry. The repertoire consists of 300,000 to 450,000 distinct CDR3 sequences, with roughly 13% occurring once and the leading ten covering about a fifth.

Sequenced: blood. The chain is built from TRBV27 and TRBJ1-5, with TRBD1 matching over 7 bases. This sequence originates from a man aged 25-45 years with Graves' hyperthyroidism that later progressed to Graves' ophthalmopathy. CDR3 bases: TGTGCCAGCAGCCCGACAGGGAATTATCAGCCCCAGCATTTT. Residues: CASSPTGNYQPQHF.